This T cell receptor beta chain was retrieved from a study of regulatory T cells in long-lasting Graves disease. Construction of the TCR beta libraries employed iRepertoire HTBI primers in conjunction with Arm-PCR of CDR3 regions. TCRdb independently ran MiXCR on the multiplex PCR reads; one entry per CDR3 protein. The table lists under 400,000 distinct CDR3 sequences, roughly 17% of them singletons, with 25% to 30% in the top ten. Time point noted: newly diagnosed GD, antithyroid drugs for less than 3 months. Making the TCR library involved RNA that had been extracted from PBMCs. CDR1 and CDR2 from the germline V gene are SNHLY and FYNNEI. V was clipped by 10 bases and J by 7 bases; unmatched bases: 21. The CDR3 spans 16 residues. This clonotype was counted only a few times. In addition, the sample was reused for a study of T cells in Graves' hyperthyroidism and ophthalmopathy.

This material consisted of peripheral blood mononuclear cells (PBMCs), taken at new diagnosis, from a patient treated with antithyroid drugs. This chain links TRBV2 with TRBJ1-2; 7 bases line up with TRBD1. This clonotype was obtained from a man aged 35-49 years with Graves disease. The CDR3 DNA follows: TGTGCCACCCGAGGACAGGTTAAACCCCCTGCGGGTGGCTACACCTTC. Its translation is CATRGQVKPPAGGYTF.